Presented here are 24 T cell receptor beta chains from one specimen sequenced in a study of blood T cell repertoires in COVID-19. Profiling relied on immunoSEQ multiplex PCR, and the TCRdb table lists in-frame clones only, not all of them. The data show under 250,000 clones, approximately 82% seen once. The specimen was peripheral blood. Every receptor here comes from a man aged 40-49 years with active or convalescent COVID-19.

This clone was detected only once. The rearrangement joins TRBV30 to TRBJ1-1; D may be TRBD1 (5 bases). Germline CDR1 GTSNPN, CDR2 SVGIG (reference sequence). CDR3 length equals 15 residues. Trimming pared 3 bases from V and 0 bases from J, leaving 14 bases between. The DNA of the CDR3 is TGTGCCTGGAGCCTTGACAGAGCCATGAACACTGAAGCTTTCTTT. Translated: CAWSLDRAMNTEAFF.

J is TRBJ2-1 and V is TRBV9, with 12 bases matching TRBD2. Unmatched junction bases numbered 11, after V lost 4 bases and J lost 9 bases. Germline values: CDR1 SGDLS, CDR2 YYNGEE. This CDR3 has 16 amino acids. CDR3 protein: CASSFRTSGVSGEQFF. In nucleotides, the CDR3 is TGTGCCAGCAGCTTCCGGACTAGCGGGGTTTCGGGTGAGCAGTTCTTC. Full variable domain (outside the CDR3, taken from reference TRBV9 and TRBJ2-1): DSGVTQTPKHLITATGQRVTLRCSPRSGDLSVYWYQQSLDQGLQFLIQYYNGEERAKGNILERFSAQQFPDLHSELNLSSLELGDSALYFCASSFRTSGVSGEQFFGPGTRLTVL.

The CDR3 nucleotides are TGCGCCAGCAGATTGCAGGGGGCTGTAATGAACACTGAAGCTTTCTTT. Its protein is CASRLQGAVMNTEAFF. The V gene is TRBV5-1, the J gene TRBJ1-1; 8 bases are shared with TRBD1. The length of the CDR3 is 16 residues. CDR1 SGHRS and CDR2 YFSETQ come from the germline V gene. V shed 5 bases, J shed 0 bases, and the junction held 9 bases outside the gene matches.

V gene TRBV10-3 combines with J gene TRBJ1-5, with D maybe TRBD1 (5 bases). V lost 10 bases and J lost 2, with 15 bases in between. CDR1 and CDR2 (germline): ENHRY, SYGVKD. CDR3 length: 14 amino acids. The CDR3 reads CATKEQAGNQPQHF. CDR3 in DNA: TGTGCCACCAAGGAACAGGCGGGCAATCAGCCCCAGCATTTT.

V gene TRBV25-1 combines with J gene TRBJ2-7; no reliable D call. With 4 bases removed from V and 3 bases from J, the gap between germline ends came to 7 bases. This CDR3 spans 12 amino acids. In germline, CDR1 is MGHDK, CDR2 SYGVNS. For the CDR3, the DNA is TGTGCCAGCAGTGCCAGCGTCTACGAGCAGTACTTC. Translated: CASSASVYEQYF.

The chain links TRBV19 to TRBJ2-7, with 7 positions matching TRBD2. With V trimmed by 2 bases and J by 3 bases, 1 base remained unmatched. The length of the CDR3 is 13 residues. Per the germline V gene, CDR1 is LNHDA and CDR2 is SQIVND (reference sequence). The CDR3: CASSIREGYEQYF. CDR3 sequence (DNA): TGTGCCAGTAGTATAAGGGAGGGCTACGAGCAGTACTTC.

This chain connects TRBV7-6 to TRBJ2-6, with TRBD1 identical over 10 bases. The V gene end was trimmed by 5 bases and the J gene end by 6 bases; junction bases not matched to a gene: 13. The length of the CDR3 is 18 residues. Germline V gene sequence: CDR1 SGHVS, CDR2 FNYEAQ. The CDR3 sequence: CASSPGVTGGVVANVLTF. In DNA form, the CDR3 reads TGTGCCAGCAGCCCAGGGGTGACAGGGGGCGTTGTGGCCAACGTCCTGACTTTC.

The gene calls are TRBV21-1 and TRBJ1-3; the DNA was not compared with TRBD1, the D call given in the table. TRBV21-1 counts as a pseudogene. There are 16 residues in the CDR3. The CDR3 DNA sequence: TGTGCCAGCAGCAAAGAGGGGCCTGAAAGGGTCAACACCATATATTTT. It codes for CASSKEGPERVNTIYF.

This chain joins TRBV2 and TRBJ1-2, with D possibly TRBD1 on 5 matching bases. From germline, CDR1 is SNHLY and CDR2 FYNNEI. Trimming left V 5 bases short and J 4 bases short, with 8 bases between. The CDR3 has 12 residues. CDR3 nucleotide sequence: TGTGCCAGCAGTCCGGGGGTCTATGGCTACACCTTC. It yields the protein CASSPGVYGYTF.

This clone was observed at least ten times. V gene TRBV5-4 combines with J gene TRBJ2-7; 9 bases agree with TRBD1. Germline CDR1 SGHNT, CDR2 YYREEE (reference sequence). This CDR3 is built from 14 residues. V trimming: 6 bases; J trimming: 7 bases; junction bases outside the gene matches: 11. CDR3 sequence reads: CASNRDRVAGEQYF. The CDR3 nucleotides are TGTGCCAGCAACCGGGACAGGGTGGCGGGGGAGCAGTACTTC.

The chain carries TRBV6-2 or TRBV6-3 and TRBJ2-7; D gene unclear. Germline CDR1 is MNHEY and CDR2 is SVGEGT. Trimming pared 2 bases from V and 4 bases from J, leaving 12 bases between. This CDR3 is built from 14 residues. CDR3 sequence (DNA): TGTGCCAGCAGTTACCCCCGCGGTTCGTACGAGCAGTACTTC. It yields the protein CASSYPRGSYEQYF.

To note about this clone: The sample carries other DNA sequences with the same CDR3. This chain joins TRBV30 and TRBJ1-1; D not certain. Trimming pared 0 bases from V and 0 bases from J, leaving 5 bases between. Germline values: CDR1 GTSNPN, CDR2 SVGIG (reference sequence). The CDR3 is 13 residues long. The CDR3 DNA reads TGTGCCTGGAGTGTACGCGTGAACACTGAAGCTTTCTTT. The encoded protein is CAWSVRVNTEAFF.

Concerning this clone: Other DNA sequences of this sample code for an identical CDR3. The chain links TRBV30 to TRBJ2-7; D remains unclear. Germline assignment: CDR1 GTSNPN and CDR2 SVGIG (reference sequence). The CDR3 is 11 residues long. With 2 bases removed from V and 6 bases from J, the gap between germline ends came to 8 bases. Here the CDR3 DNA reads TGTGCCTGGAGTCTAGGTGTCGAGCAGTACTTC. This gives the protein CAWSLGVEQYF. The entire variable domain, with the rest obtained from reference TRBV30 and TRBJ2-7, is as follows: SQTIHQWPATLVQPVGSPLSLECTVEGTSNPNLYWYRQAAGRGLQLLFYSVGIGQISSEVPQNLSASRPQDRQFILSSKKLLLSDSGFYLCAWSLGVEQYFGPGTRLTVT.

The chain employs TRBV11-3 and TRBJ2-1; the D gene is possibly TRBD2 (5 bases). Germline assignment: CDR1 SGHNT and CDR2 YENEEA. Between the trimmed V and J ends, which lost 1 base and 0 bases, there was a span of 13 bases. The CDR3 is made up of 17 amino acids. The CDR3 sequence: CASSLVLASRSYNEQFF. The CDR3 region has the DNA TGTGCCAGCAGCTTAGTGCTAGCAAGTCGCTCCTACAATGAGCAGTTCTTC.

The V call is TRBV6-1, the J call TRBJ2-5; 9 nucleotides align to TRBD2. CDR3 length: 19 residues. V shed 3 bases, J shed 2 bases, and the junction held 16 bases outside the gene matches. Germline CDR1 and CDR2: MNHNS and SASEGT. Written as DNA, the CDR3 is TGTGCCAGCAGTGATTTCGTACTGGGGCTAGCGGGGAATCAAGAGACCCAGTACTTC. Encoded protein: CASSDFVLGLAGNQETQYF.

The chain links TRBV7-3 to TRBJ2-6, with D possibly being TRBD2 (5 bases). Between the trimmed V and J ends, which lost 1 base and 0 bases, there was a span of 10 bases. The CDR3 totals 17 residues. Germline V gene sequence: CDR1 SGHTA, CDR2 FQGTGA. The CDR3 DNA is TGTGCCAGCAGCTTAAAAACGACTACCTCTGGGGCCAACGTCCTGACTTTC. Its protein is CASSLKTTTSGANVLTF.

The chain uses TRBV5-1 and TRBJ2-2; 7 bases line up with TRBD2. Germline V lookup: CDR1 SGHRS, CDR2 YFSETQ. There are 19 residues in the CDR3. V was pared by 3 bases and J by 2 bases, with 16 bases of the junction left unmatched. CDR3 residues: CASSSRIGASGKNTGELFF. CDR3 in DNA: TGCGCCAGCAGCTCCAGAATAGGCGCTAGCGGTAAAAACACCGGGGAGCTGTTTTTT.

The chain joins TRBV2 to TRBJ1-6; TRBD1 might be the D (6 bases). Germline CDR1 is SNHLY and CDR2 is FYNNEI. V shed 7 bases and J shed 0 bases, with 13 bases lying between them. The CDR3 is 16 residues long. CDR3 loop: CASTERGGSYNSPLHF. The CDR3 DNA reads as TGTGCCAGCACGGAAAGAGGGGGCTCCTATAATTCACCCCTCCACTTT.

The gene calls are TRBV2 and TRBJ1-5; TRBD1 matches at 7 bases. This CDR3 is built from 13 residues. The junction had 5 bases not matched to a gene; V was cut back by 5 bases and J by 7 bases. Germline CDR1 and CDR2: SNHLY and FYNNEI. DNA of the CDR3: TGTGCCAGCAGTCGGGACAGCCAACAGCCCCAGCATTTT. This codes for CASSRDSQQPQHF.

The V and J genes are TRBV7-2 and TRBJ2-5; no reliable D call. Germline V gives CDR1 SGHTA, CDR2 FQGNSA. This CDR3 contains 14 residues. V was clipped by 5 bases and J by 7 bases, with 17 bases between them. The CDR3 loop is CASSPEATPMTQYF. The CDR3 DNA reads TGTGCCAGCAGCCCAGAGGCCACTCCGATGACCCAGTACTTC.

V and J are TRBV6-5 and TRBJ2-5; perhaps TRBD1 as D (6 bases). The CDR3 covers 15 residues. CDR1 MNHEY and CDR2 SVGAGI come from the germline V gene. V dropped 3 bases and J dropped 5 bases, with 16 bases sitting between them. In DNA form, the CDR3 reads TGTGCCAGCAGTTATCGGCAGGGGACGCGGGAGACCCAGTACTTC. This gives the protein CASSYRQGTRETQYF.

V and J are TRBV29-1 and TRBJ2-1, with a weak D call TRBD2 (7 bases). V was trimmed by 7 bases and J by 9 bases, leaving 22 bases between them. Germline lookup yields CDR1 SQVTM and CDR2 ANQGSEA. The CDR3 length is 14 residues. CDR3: CSAQSFGGLGEQFF. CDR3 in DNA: TGCAGCGCACAAAGCTTCGGGGGGCTAGGTGAGCAGTTCTTC.

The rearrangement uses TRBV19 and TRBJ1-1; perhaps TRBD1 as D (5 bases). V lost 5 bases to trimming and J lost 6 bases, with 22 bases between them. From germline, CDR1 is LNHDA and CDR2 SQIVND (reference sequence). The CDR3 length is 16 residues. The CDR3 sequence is CASSLTPPAQVPEAFF. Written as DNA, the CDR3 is TGTGCCAGTAGTCTCACCCCTCCCGCACAGGTCCCTGAAGCTTTCTTT.

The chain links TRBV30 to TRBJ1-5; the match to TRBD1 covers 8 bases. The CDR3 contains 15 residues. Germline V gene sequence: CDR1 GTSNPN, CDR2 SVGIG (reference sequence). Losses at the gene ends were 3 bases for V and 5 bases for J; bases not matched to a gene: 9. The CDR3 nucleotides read TGTGCCTGGAGCGAAGGACAGGGAGGACATCAGCCCCAGCATTTT. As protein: CAWSEGQGGHQPQHF.